A selection of T cell receptor beta chains follows, all from one sample in a study of PD-1 blockade in classical Hodgkin lymphoma. Sequenced by immunoSEQ multiplex PCR; TCRdb stores in-frame clones only, minus some. The sample records approximately 27,000 clones, 85% to 90% being singletons. The sample here was peripheral blood mononuclear cells (PBMCs), taken at baseline. These receptors all come from a human donor with classical Hodgkin lymphoma. CDR3s include the opening cysteine and the closing phenylalanine or tryptophan. D genes are given only for firm matches.

j_gene,d_gene,v_gene,CDR3aa
TRBJ1-2,TRBD1,TRBV19,CASSPRTGVLDGYTF
TRBJ2-2,.,TRBV5-1,CASSLDGLTGELFF
TRBJ1-5,.,TRBV27,CASSFRQGNQPQHF
TRBJ1-4,TRBD1,TRBV6-5,CASSYRDRVHEKLFF
TRBJ1-2,.,TRBV5-1,CASSLFQENYGYTF
TRBJ1-2,TRBD1,TRBV18,CASSPETGSNYGYTF
TRBJ2-2,TRBD1,TRBV19,CASTQGQGSNTGELFF
TRBJ2-1,TRBD2,TRBV30,CAWSVLAGVYNEQFF
TRBJ1-2,TRBD1,TRBV5-1,CASGTEVSGGYTF
TRBJ2-2,.,TRBV2,CASSESGFYAGELFF
TRBJ2-2,TRBD2,TRBV5-1,CASSLTSGGTGELFF
TRBJ1-5,.,TRBV28,CASSLWASQPQHF
TRBJ1-5,.,TRBV6-1,CASRLIVGPQHF
TRBJ1-2,.,TRBV7-8,CASSLEGGNYGYTF
TRBJ2-1,TRBD2,TRBV5-1,CASSNTVLAGAPNEQFF
TRBJ1-6,TRBD1,TRBV5-1,CASSAGTAWGTPLHF
TRBJ2-5,TRBD1,TRBV19,CASSIGTGGQTQYF
TRBJ2-7,.,TRBV7-9,CASSLDIEAAEQYF
TRBJ2-1,.,TRBV4-1,CASSQEEGDNEQFF
TRBJ1-2,.,TRBV5-4,CASSLEYYGYTF
TRBJ2-7,TRBD2,TRBV15,CATSARGTGGEQYF
TRBJ2-3,TRBD2,TRBV5-1,CASSPGGGAGGLYTQYF
TRBJ1-1,TRBD1,TRBV6-5,CASSYSLTGRTEAFF
TRBJ1-3,.,TRBV7-3,CASGTSSGNTIYF
TRBJ2-7,.,TRBV7-9,CASSLIDHSYEQYF
TRBJ2-3,.,TRBV9,CASSVVWAGRSTDTQYF
TRBJ2-2,TRBD1,TRBV5-4,CASSTGRGLNTGELFF
TRBJ2-5,TRBD2,TRBV7-9,CASSPKTSGGFDTQYF
TRBJ2-5,TRBD2,TRBV6-5,CASRKRGRETQYF
TRBJ1-2,.,TRBV6-6,CASRRGQRNYGYTF
TRBJ2-1,TRBD1,TRBV2,CASSDGQVGNEQFF
TRBJ2-1,TRBD1,TRBV5-1,CASSISGTGGNEQFF
TRBJ2-1,.,TRBV7-9,CASSLQGGSYNEQFF
TRBJ2-3,.,TRBV9,CASSVKGRSDTQYF
TRBJ2-3,.,TRBV5-4,CASSLVGGQDTSTDTQYF
TRBJ2-7,TRBD2,TRBV5-1,CASSRMSGELEKQYF
TRBJ2-2,.,TRBV7-2,CASSLRDSLTVTGELFF
TRBJ1-6,TRBD1,TRBV7-9,CASSPGTGGLNSPLHF
TRBJ2-2,.,TRBV5-1,CASSLNSANTGELFF
TRBJ2-7,.,TRBV6-6,CASSPTVYEQYF